The 18 T cell receptor beta chains below all came from one sample that was sequenced in a study of T cells in localized non-small cell lung cancer. The protocol was immunoSEQ multiplex PCR, while the TCRdb copy is restricted to in-frame clones and leaves out a portion. The table has approximately 72,000 clones, roughly four fifths seen once. Sequencing was performed on peripheral blood, taken before any cancer treatment. The source of these receptors is a female donor aged 60 or older with stage I lung adenocarcinoma.

The rearrangement uses TRBV5-8 and TRBJ2-3; 9 bases fit TRBD1. Germline V gene data show CDR1 as SGHTS and CDR2 as YDEGEE. V was pared by 4 bases and J by 0 bases, with 6 bases of the junction left unmatched. The CDR3 runs 16 residues. CDR3 amino acids: CASSQGQGASTDTQYF. The CDR3 nucleotides are TGTGCCAGCAGCCAGGGACAGGGTGCCAGCACAGATACGCAGTATTTT.

The chain joins TRBV9 to TRBJ2-1, with D perhaps matching TRBD2 (5 bases). The germline V gene has CDR1 SGDLS and CDR2 YYNGEE. This CDR3 contains 16 residues. V shed 3 bases and J shed 7 bases, with 20 bases lying between them. CDR3 amino acids: CASSAPSTAGINEQFF. Written as DNA, the CDR3 is TGTGCCAGCAGCGCCCCGTCGACGGCGGGTATAAATGAGCAGTTCTTC.

The chain joins TRBV14 to TRBJ2-7; 7 positions agree with TRBD1. This CDR3 spans 16 amino acids. Trimming removed 3 bases from V and 2 bases from J; junction bases left unmatched: 10. Germline CDR1 is SGHDN and CDR2 is FVKESK. The CDR3 loop reads CASSQVRYRGTYEQYF. For the CDR3, the DNA is TGTGCCAGCAGCCAGGTCAGGTACAGGGGAACCTACGAGCAGTACTTC.

This chain uses TRBV5-1 with TRBJ1-4, with unresolved D. Looked up from germline, CDR1 is SGHRS and CDR2 is YFSETQ. The CDR3 totals 15 residues. V shed 0 bases and J shed 6 bases, with 12 bases lying between them. This CDR3 is CASSLVGGSDEKLFF. CDR3 DNA: TGCGCCAGCAGCTTGGTGGGTGGGTCGGATGAAAAACTGTTTTTT.

The V gene is TRBV5-1, the J gene TRBJ2-7; TRBD2 is a possible D gene (6 bases). The CDR3 totals 12 residues. The V gene lost 4 bases and the J gene lost 6 bases, with 11 bases spanning the gap. CDR1 is SGHRS, CDR2 YFSETQ, per germline. DNA of the CDR3: TGCGCCAGCAGCCCCCCGGGGGTCGAGCAGTACTTC. Translation: CASSPPGVEQYF.

The chain couples TRBV2 to TRBJ2-2, with unresolved D. This CDR3 is built from 11 residues. The germline gives CDR1 SNHLY, CDR2 FYNNEI. Trimming pared 4 bases from V and 7 bases from J, leaving 4 bases between. The CDR3 here is CASSVHGELFF. Written as DNA, the CDR3 is TGTGCCAGCAGTGTTCACGGGGAGCTGTTTTTT.

The genes are TRBV14 and TRBJ1-4; D uncertain. Trimming pared 1 base from V and 0 bases from J, leaving 12 bases between. The CDR3 runs to 17 residues. Germline CDR1 SGHDN, CDR2 FVKESK. Here the CDR3 reads CASSQARGGSTNEKLFF. The CDR3 DNA reads TGTGCCAGCAGCCAAGCACGGGGAGGGTCAACTAATGAAAAACTGTTTTTT.

The V and J genes are TRBV27 and TRBJ2-7; D tentatively reads TRBD1 or TRBD2 (5 bases each). Germline CDR1 MNHEY, CDR2 SMNVEV (reference sequence). This CDR3 has 14 amino acids. Trimming stripped 6 bases from V and 2 bases from J, with 14 bases between. CDR3 residues: CASSRRDGPYEQYF. The CDR3 coding sequence is TGTGCCAGCAGCCGCCGGGACGGGCCCTACGAGCAGTACTTC.

This clone was seen a handful of times. This chain uses TRBV5-1 with TRBJ1-2; 8 bases are shared with TRBD1. The V gene end was trimmed by 5 bases and the J gene end by 13 bases; junction bases not matched to a gene: 22. This CDR3 spans 16 amino acids. The germline V gene encodes CDR1 SGHRS and CDR2 YFSETQ. The CDR3 nucleotides are TGCGCCAGCAGGCGCGAACCCGAGACAGGGGCCCGGAGTTGCACCTTC. It encodes CASRREPETGARSCTF.

Only one count was recorded for this clone. The rearrangement links TRBV5-4 to TRBJ2-7, with no clear D. Germline CDR1 SGHNT, CDR2 YYREEE (reference sequence). V lost 2 bases and J 1 base, leaving 7 bases between the germline ends. This CDR3 has 13 residues. The CDR3 here is CASSFGHSYEQYF. DNA of the CDR3: TGTGCCAGCAGCTTCGGCCATTCCTACGAGCAGTACTTC.

This chain connects TRBV13 to TRBJ2-4; 13 bases map to TRBD2. This CDR3 contains 17 residues. Germline trimming cut 5 bases from V and 8 bases from J; bases unmatched to any gene: 12. In germline, CDR1 is PRHDT, CDR2 FYEKMQ (reference sequence). The CDR3 protein is CASSQLAGGPWSDIQYF. The DNA for the CDR3 is TGTGCCAGCAGCCAACTAGCGGGGGGGCCGTGGAGTGACATTCAGTACTTC.

The chain combines TRBV5-5 with TRBJ2-1; no reliable D call. Trimming took 4 bases from V and 6 from J, leaving 8 bases between them. The CDR3 is 12 amino acids. Looked up from germline, CDR1 is SGHKS and CDR2 is YYEKEE (reference sequence). The CDR3 sequence: CASSIYRNEQFF. CDR3 nucleotides: TGTGCCAGCAGCATATACCGCAATGAGCAGTTCTTC.

This clone appeared a single time. The chain is built from TRBV7-3 and TRBJ2-1; perhaps TRBD1 as D (6 bases). The ends were cut back, 1 base at V and 12 bases at J, with 16 bases in the middle. The V gene's germline CDR1 is SGHTA and CDR2 FQGTGA. The CDR3 extends over 14 amino acids. As DNA, the CDR3 is TGTGCCAGCAGCTTAATTGCAGGGGACGAAACGCAGTTCTTC. It encodes CASSLIAGDETQFF.

The chain combines TRBV29-1 with TRBJ1-6; 8 nucleotides line up with TRBD1. V lost 4 bases and J lost 6; bases outside the gene matches: 2. Germline CDR1 SQVTM, CDR2 ANQGSEA. This CDR3 region has 13 residues. The CDR3 region has the DNA TGCAGCGTTGCCGGACAGGGTAATTCACCCCTCCACTTT. It encodes CSVAGQGNSPLHF.

V and J are TRBV28 and TRBJ2-5; unclear D gene. Trimming took 6 bases from V and 6 from J, leaving 20 bases between them. This CDR3 is built from 15 residues. Germline V gene lookup returns CDR1 MDHEN and CDR2 SYDVKM. CDR3 bases: TGTGCCAGCAGCCCCCGCCCCCCAACTATACAGACCCAGTACTTC. It translates to CASSPRPPTIQTQYF.

The gene calls are TRBV6-5 and TRBJ2-7; tentatively, D is TRBD1 (6 bases). CDR3 length: 15 amino acids. CDR1 and CDR2 from the germline V gene are MNHEY and SVGAGI. V was pared by 5 bases and J by 3 bases, with 17 bases between. The chain's CDR3 is CASSATGHLVYEQYF. DNA of the CDR3: TGTGCCAGCAGTGCAACGGGACATTTGGTCTACGAGCAGTACTTC.

This chain links TRBV5-1 with TRBJ2-5; no clear D. The end of the DNA fits TRBJ2-7 better, so the J call may be wrong. This CDR3 is built from 13 residues. Germline assignment: CDR1 SGHRS and CDR2 YFSETQ. The CDR3 loop reads CASSLVPDYEQYF. The CDR3 DNA follows: TGCGCCAGCAGCTTGGTTCCAGACTACGAGCAGTACTTC.

The gene calls are TRBV9 and TRBJ1-2; the D is unclear. Trimming stripped 0 bases from V and 8 bases from J, with 11 bases between. The CDR3 totals 13 residues. Germline V gene lookup returns CDR1 SGDLS and CDR2 YYNGEE. In nucleotides, the CDR3 is TGTGCCAGCAGCGTAGCGCGGGCGAGGGGCTACACCTTC. Protein product: CASSVARARGYTF.